A single T cell receptor beta chain is shown here with its context. Just one base apart from a much larger clone, this may be a read error. This entry comes from a study of T cells in Graves' hyperthyroidism and ophthalmopathy. Germline CDR1 and CDR2: DFQATT and SNEGSKA (reference sequence). This CDR3 is 15 amino acids long. Trimming removed 2 bases from V and 7 bases from J, with 20 bases in between. RNA transcripts provided the source from which TCR beta CDR3 regions were amplified. During a first-round RT-PCR of the TCR CDR3, the HTBI primer set was used. Each CDR3 protein gets one entry after TCRdb re-called the multiplex PCR reads with MiXCR. The data contain roughly 380,000 distinct CDR3 sequences, approximately 14% of them singletons.

The source is a woman aged 55-70 years with Graves' hyperthyroidism. The sample comprised blood. The chain links TRBV20-1 to TRBJ2-5, with unresolved D. The CDR3 is CSARPHSGPYGTQYF. DNA of the CDR3: TGCAGTGCTAGACCTCACTCCGGACCCTACGGGACCCAGTACTTC.